The present T cell receptor (beta chain) was sequenced within a study of T cells in Graves' hyperthyroidism and ophthalmopathy. Germline assignment: CDR1 MNHEY and CDR2 SMNVEV (reference sequence). The CDR3 has 16 amino acids. V was cut by 1 base and J by 5 bases, with 17 bases left in between. The CDR3 regions of TCR beta were amplified from RNA transcripts. TCR CDR3 regions were first amplified by RT-PCR with HTBI primers. TCRdb ran MiXCR on the multiplex PCR reads and lists one entry per CDR3 protein. The table shows under 450,000 distinct CDR3 sequences, with more than 15% occurring only once. This clonotype was seen many times.

The sequence came from a woman in her late teens or twenties with Graves' hyperthyroidism. The chain employs TRBV27 and TRBJ2-5; maybe TRBD2 (6 bases). The sequencing sample was made of blood. CDR3 DNA: TGTGCCAGCAGTTTATACCGGGGGACGGGCTGGGAGACCCAGTACTTC. Translation: CASSLYRGTGWETQYF.